This TCR beta chain stems from a study of T-cell memory formation after mild COVID-19. General study findings and limits: Clones shrinking between day 15 and 85 showed a balanced CD4/CD8 split, and those that grew later tilted toward CD4+.

One entry per CDR3 protein, called by TCRdb with MiXCR from the 5' RACE reads. Here the sample spans a few hundred thousand distinct CDR3 sequences, roughly 20% being singletons. This clonotype has only a few counts. Its antigen is unidentified. Sequenced material: PBMCs or a T cell subset sorted from them (not recorded which). This TCR was recovered from an adult woman who had mild COVID-19 (a few samples of this study predate the infection). Cell type and time point are not known.

CDR3 sequence (DNA): TGTGCCAGCAGCCCCGGACCCTCCAGCGGGCGGAACACTGAAGCTTTCTTT. Protein product: CASSPGPSSGRNTEAFF. V and J are TRBV12-3 or TRBV12-4 and TRBJ1-1, with D unresolved. V lost 6 bases, J lost 1 base, and 21 bases lay in between. The CDR3 spans 17 residues.